The T cell receptor beta chain under discussion was sequenced for a study of blood T cell repertoires in COVID-19. Study-level information: The United States, Italy and Spain supplied acute and convalescent COVID-19 samples. The analysed material was cDNA or gDNA that came from T cells, B-cell-depleted T cells, or PBMCs.

Authors' methods: The assay estimated nucleated cells by amplifying reference gene primers. Libraries were prepared by immunoSEQ multiplex PCR; TCRdb keeps only in-frame clonotypes and omits some of them. V and J calls and clone size are those listed in that table; D and trimming were worked out from the DNA. The table lists approximately 360,000 clones, around 87% of them singletons. Trimming took 0 bases from V and 6 from J, leaving 15 bases between them. CDR3 length equals 15 residues. Germline V gene sequence: CDR1 SGHTA, CDR2 FQGNSA. This sequence was found in a man aged 18 to 35 with active or convalescent COVID-19. V usage is TRBV7-2 and J usage is TRBJ2-7, with D perhaps TRBD2 (5 bases). Specimen: peripheral blood. Written as DNA, the CDR3 is TGTGCCAGCAGCTTAGCCCGTCAGCGAGCGGTCGAGCAGTACTTC. Its protein is CASSLARQRAVEQYF.